One sample yielded the 9 T cell receptor beta chains listed below, sequenced in a study of OX40 agonist ivuxolimab in advanced cancers. Data came from immunoSEQ multiplex PCR; TCRdb stores just in-frame clones and leaves some out. The table lists tens of thousands of clones, around 89% of them singletons. This material consisted of CD4+ or CD8+ T cells sorted from blood, taken in a trial of the OX40 agonist ivuxolimab. Receptor source: an adult with an advanced solid tumor such as melanoma, head and neck, liver or kidney cancer.

This clone was seen just once. The gene calls are TRBV27 and TRBJ1-6; tentatively, D is TRBD1 (5 bases). The CDR3 totals 15 residues. V was shortened by 0 bases and J by 8 bases, with 11 bases between the two germline ends. The germline gives CDR1 MNHEY, CDR2 SMNVEV (reference sequence). The CDR3: CASSLSAGGDSPLHF. DNA for the CDR3: TGTGCCAGCAGTTTATCGGCCGGAGGGGATTCACCCCTCCACTTT.

The rearrangement uses TRBV5-4 and TRBJ2-1; a weak D match, TRBD1 (6 bases). V dropped 8 bases and J dropped 4 bases, with 19 bases sitting between them. In germline, CDR1 is SGHNT, CDR2 YYREEE (reference sequence). The CDR3 covers 15 residues. Written as DNA, the CDR3 is TGTGCCAGTCAACCGGAAACAGGGATGTACAATGAGCAGTTCTTC. Its translation is CASQPETGMYNEQFF. The complete variable domain, with remaining parts taken from reference TRBV5-4 and TRBJ2-1, reads ETGVTQSPTHLIKTRGQQVTLRCSSQSGHNTVSWYQQALGQGPQFIFQYYREEENGRGNFPPRFSGLQFPNYSSELNVNALELDDSALYLCASQPETGMYNEQFFGPGTRLTVL.

The chain couples TRBV9 to TRBJ2-3; 8 bases are shared with TRBD2. V gave up 0 bases and J gave up 2 bases; unmatched junction bases: 8. The V gene's germline CDR1 is SGDLS and CDR2 YYNGEE. The CDR3 length is 17 residues. In nucleotides, the CDR3 is TGTGCCAGCAGCGTAGCCAGCGGCGGGGGGCCCACAGATACGCAGTATTTT. Translating gives CASSVASGGGPTDTQYF.

V and J are TRBV7-6 and TRBJ1-1, with no clear D. The CDR3 spans 14 residues. The germline V gene has CDR1 SGHVS and CDR2 FNYEAQ. V was trimmed by 5 bases and J by 1 base, leaving 11 bases between them. The CDR3 coding sequence is TGTGCCAGCAGCCCCGGGGAGGCGAACACTGAAGCTTTCTTT. Its protein is CASSPGEANTEAFF.

The rearrangement links TRBV7-2 to TRBJ1-1; D is uncertain. V lost 1 base to trimming and J lost 1 base, with 4 bases between them. Germline CDR1 reads SGHTA; CDR2 reads FQGNSA. There are 13 residues in the CDR3. The CDR3 region has the DNA TGTGCCAGCAGCTTAGGAGAGAACACTGAAGCTTTCTTT. This gives the protein CASSLGENTEAFF. The whole variable domain, filled in from reference TRBV7-2 and TRBJ1-1, reads GAGVSQSPSNKVTEKGKDVELRCDPISGHTALYWYRQSLGQGLEFLIYFQGNSAPDKSGLPSDRFSAERTGGSVSTLTIQRTQQEDSAVYLCASSLGENTEAFFGQGTRLTVV.

This clone was counted only a few times. The J gene is TRBJ1-1, the V gene TRBV2; 8 bases fit TRBD1. Germline CDR1 reads SNHLY; CDR2 reads FYNNEI. This CDR3 is built from 13 residues. For the CDR3, the DNA is TGTACGACCAGGGGGCTAGGGAACACTGAAGCTTTCTTT. Translating gives CTTRGLGNTEAFF.

This chain connects TRBV9 to TRBJ2-6; perhaps TRBD2 as D (6 bases). With 7 bases removed from V and 0 bases from J, the gap between germline ends came to 11 bases. The CDR3 is 15 residues long. The germline CDR1 and CDR2 sequences are SGDLS and YYNGEE. The CDR3 loop reads CASGNGGSGANVLTF. The CDR3 DNA reads TGTGCCAGCGGAAACGGGGGCTCTGGGGCCAACGTCCTGACTTTC.

Details on this clone: In this CDR3 the conserved last residue, phenylalanine or tryptophan, is missing, so a read error is likely. Because the CDR3's place on the DNA is in doubt, the DNA is left out and the CDR3 is given as listed by TCRdb. The chain recombines TRBV25-1 with TRBJ1-6. The length of the CDR3 is 8 amino acids, counting both ends. Germline assignment: CDR1 MGHDK and CDR2 SYGVNS. The chain's CDR3 is CASSVVRR.

By frequency in the sample, this clone is medium-sized. The chain has TRBV6-1 and TRBJ2-2, with 8 nucleotides matching TRBD2. V lost 4 bases and J lost 7; bases outside the gene matches: 11. This CDR3 region has 16 residues. Per germline, CDR1 MNHNS and CDR2 SASEGT. The CDR3: CASSGSGEYLGGELFF. CDR3 nucleotide sequence: TGTGCCAGCAGTGGTAGCGGGGAATATTTGGGCGGGGAGCTGTTTTTT.